These 23 T cell receptor beta chains share one sample of origin, sequenced in a study of glioma-infiltrating T cells after dendritic cell vaccination. TCRdb's copy holds only in-frame clones and misses some; the assay was immunoSEQ multiplex PCR. The sample lists roughly 80,000 clones, roughly 89% occurring once. The sample consisted of blood, taken before dendritic cell vaccination. These receptors all stem from a human donor with glioblastoma.

The chain links TRBV11-3 to TRBJ2-1; 15 bases line up with TRBD2. V was pared by 5 bases and J by 0 bases, with 8 bases of the junction left unmatched. CDR1 and CDR2 (germline): SGHNT, YENEEA. The CDR3 has 19 amino acids. The CDR3 spells CASSPGLAGGWGSYNEQFF. In DNA form, the CDR3 reads TGTGCCAGCAGCCCGGGACTAGCGGGAGGTTGGGGCTCCTACAATGAGCAGTTCTTC.

This chain joins TRBV4-1 and TRBJ2-7, with 8 positions matching TRBD1. V dropped 4 bases and J dropped 0; count of bases not matched to a gene: 2. The CDR3 is 14 amino acids. CDR1 and CDR2 from the germline V gene are MGHRA and YSYEKL. The CDR3 nucleotides are TGCGCCAGCAGCCTCACAGGGGGCTCCTACGAGCAGTACTTC. It codes for CASSLTGGSYEQYF.

This clone turned up a few times. V usage is TRBV5-1 and J usage is TRBJ1-1; D is possibly TRBD1 (5 bases). This CDR3 has 15 amino acids. Trimming left V 4 bases short and J 4 bases short, with 17 bases between. The V gene's germline CDR1 is SGHRS and CDR2 YFSETQ. CDR3 amino acids: CASSPPRQGGTEAFF. In nucleotides, the CDR3 is TGCGCCAGCAGCCCTCCGAGGCAGGGAGGCACTGAAGCTTTCTTT.

This clone showed up just once. CDR3 bases: TGTGCCATCAGTGACGGAGATACGCAGTATTTT. Its translation: CAISDGDTQYF. The chain links TRBV10-3 to TRBJ2-3; unclear D gene. V was pared by 3 bases and J by 5 bases, with 3 bases between. This CDR3 comprises 11 residues. Germline V gene sequence: CDR1 ENHRY, CDR2 SYGVKD.

The V call is TRBV18, the J call TRBJ1-1; D not resolved. V was pared by 3 bases and J by 1 base, with 15 bases between. The CDR3 extends over 16 amino acids. CDR1 and CDR2 from the germline V gene are KGHSH and LQKENI. This CDR3 reads CASSPSFARRNTEAFF. As DNA, the CDR3 is TGTGCCAGCTCACCCAGTTTCGCTAGGAGGAACACTGAAGCTTTCTTT.

The chain is built from TRBV5-6 and TRBJ2-7; 7 bases agree with TRBD1. The junction had 7 bases not matched to a gene; V was cut back by 0 bases and J by 4 bases. Germline V CDR1 and CDR2: SGHDT, YYEEEE. This CDR3 is 15 amino acids long. The chain's CDR3 is CASSLGQGVSYEQYF. CDR3 DNA sequence: TGTGCCAGCAGCTTGGGGCAGGGGGTGTCGTACGAGCAGTACTTC.

The CDR3 sequence is CASSYTSSGEQYF. CDR3 nucleotide sequence: TGTGCCAGCAGCTATACCTCTAGCGGCGAGCAGTACTTC. The chain joins TRBV5-8 to TRBJ2-7, with 7 bases that match TRBD2. Germline-derived CDR1 and CDR2 are SGHTS and YDEGEE. This CDR3 comprises 13 residues. With V trimmed by 3 bases and J by 6 bases, 6 bases remained unmatched.

This sequence joins TRBV11-1 and TRBJ2-1; 12 bases match TRBD2. V lost 5 bases to trimming and J lost 3 bases; unmatched junction nucleotides: 5. The V gene's germline CDR1 is SGHAT and CDR2 FQDESV (reference sequence). The CDR3 totals 16 residues. This CDR3 is CASSRGLAGNYNEQFF. CDR3 nucleotides: TGTGCCAGCAGCCGAGGACTAGCGGGGAACTACAATGAGCAGTTCTTC.

The rearrangement links TRBV2 to TRBJ2-7, with D maybe TRBD1 (6 bases). The germline gives CDR1 SNHLY, CDR2 FYNNEI. V lost 3 bases to trimming and J lost 3 bases, with 9 bases between them. This CDR3 region has 13 residues. The DNA for the CDR3 is TGTGCCAGCAGTGATGGGGGCAGCTACGAGCAGTACTTC. Protein sequence: CASSDGGSYEQYF.

The CDR3 region is CASSRTSRYEQYF. The CDR3 DNA is TGTGCCAGCAGTCGGACTAGCCGTTACGAGCAGTACTTC. The chain uses TRBV6-5 and TRBJ2-7; 8 bases line up with TRBD2. CDR3 size: 13 residues. Germline CDR1 MNHEY, CDR2 SVGAGI. J gave up 4 bases and V 5 bases, and 4 bases lay outside the gene matches.

This clone was counted once. The V gene is TRBV6-1, the J gene TRBJ2-5; D unclear. The CDR3 covers 12 residues. CDR1 MNHNS and CDR2 SASEGT come from the germline V gene. V was clipped by 8 bases and J by 5 bases, with 12 bases between them. The CDR3 nucleotides are TGTGCCAGCCGTCGAAGACTGGAGACCCAGTACTTC. Translation gives CASRRRLETQYF.

This clone was counted a single time. V and J are TRBV5-1 and TRBJ1-1; 10 nucleotides agree with TRBD1. V dropped 0 bases and J dropped 5; count of bases not matched to a gene: 4. The CDR3 is 15 amino acids. Germline CDR1 reads SGHRS; CDR2 reads YFSETQ. The CDR3: CASSLAGTGVTEAFF. The CDR3 DNA sequence: TGCGCCAGCAGCTTGGCCGGGACAGGGGTGACTGAAGCTTTCTTT.

The chain uses TRBV30 and TRBJ1-3; D call uncertain. The V end was cut by 2 bases, the J end by 8 bases, with 13 bases between. CDR3 size: 13 residues. Per the germline V gene, CDR1 is GTSNPN and CDR2 is SVGIG (reference sequence). CDR3 protein: CAWSPGSGYTIYF. In DNA, the CDR3 is TGTGCCTGGAGTCCGGGAAGCGGTTACACCATATATTTT. Complete variable domain (other parts from reference TRBV30 and TRBJ1-3): SQTIHQWPATLVQPVGSPLSLECTVEGTSNPNLYWYRQAAGRGLQLLFYSVGIGQISSEVPQNLSASRPQDRQFILSSKKLLLSDSGFYLCAWSPGSGYTIYFGEGSWLTVV.

The chain combines TRBV9 with TRBJ2-3, with 9 bases identical to TRBD2. The junction had 6 bases not matched to a gene; V was cut back by 2 bases and J by 2 bases. Germline V gene data show CDR1 as SGDLS and CDR2 as YYNGEE. CDR3 length: 16 amino acids. CDR3 in amino acids: CASSVLAGGPTDTQYF. For the CDR3, the DNA is TGTGCCAGCAGCGTTCTGGCGGGGGGGCCCACAGATACGCAGTATTTT.

This clone was observed a single time. Germline is not matched at one junction end, which may reflect a read error. The same CDR3 is also encoded by other DNA sequences in this sample. The rearrangement uses TRBV7-3 and TRBJ1-6, with a tentative D call TRBD1 (5 bases). Germline V gene data show CDR1 as SGHTA and CDR2 as FQGTGA. The CDR3 is 17 amino acids. CDR3 coding DNA: TGTGCCAGCAGTCCTGACAGCACGAGCTCCTATAATTCCCCCCTCCACTTT. This sequence encodes CASSPDSTSSYNSPLHF.

The chain is built from TRBV13 and TRBJ2-7; 11 positions match TRBD1. The V and J ends lost 3 bases and 4 bases, in that order; junction bases with no gene match: 5. Germline-derived CDR1 and CDR2 are PRHDT and FYEKMQ (reference sequence). The CDR3 has 15 residues. CDR3 coding DNA: TGTGCCAGCAGCTTCCGGGACAGGGGGGGTTACGAGCAGTACTTC. This translates into CASSFRDRGGYEQYF.

The chain carries TRBV6-5 and TRBJ1-2, with 7 nucleotides matching TRBD1. Germline-derived CDR1 and CDR2 are MNHEY and SVGAGI. The CDR3 is made up of 12 amino acids. J gave up 8 bases and V 10 bases, and 10 bases lay outside the gene matches. Here the CDR3 reads CAIRDSASGYTF. As DNA, the CDR3 is TGTGCCATTCGGGACAGCGCAAGCGGCTACACCTTC.

In the case of this clone: Additional DNA sequences in this sample encode the identical CDR3. This rearrangement joins TRBV10-3 to TRBJ1-6, with D unclear. In germline, CDR1 is ENHRY, CDR2 SYGVKD. This CDR3 is 14 amino acids long. The CDR3 region has the DNA TGTGCTTCCACCCGGGAGTGGGGTAATTCACCCCTCCACTTT. Encoded protein: CASTREWGNSPLHF.

V is TRBV27 and J is TRBJ1-1, with D unclear. The V and J ends lost 3 bases and 0 bases respectively, with 11 bases between them. Germline V CDR1 and CDR2: MNHEY, SMNVEV (reference sequence). CDR3 length: 15 amino acids. CDR3 sequence reads: CASSFTSPMNTEAFF. CDR3 sequence (DNA): TGTGCCAGCAGTTTCACGAGTCCGATGAACACTGAAGCTTTCTTT.

The chain is built from TRBV7-9 and TRBJ1-6, with 9 bases matching TRBD1. Germline V gives CDR1 SEHNR, CDR2 FQNEAQ (reference sequence). This CDR3 region has 14 residues. V was clipped by 5 bases and J by 10 bases; unmatched bases: 6. CDR3 loop: CASSTRQGGSPLHF. The CDR3 DNA follows: TGTGCCAGCAGCACGAGACAGGGGGGGTCACCCCTCCACTTT.

This rearrangement joins TRBV2 to TRBJ1-4; TRBD1 might be the D (5 bases). V lost 6 bases and J lost 0, with 8 bases in between. Germline CDR1 and CDR2: SNHLY and FYNNEI. This CDR3 contains 14 residues. The CDR3: CASRDTATNEKLFF. CDR3 nucleotide sequence: TGTGCCAGCAGGGACACAGCAACTAATGAAAAACTGTTTTTT.

The V call is TRBV9, the J call TRBJ2-3, with TRBD2 matching 10 bases. Germline V gene lookup returns CDR1 SGDLS and CDR2 YYNGEE. J lost 2 bases, V lost 4 bases, and 4 bases had no gene match. The CDR3 totals 15 residues. DNA for the CDR3: TGTGCCAGCAGCCAGCGGGAGGGGGTCACAGATACGCAGTATTTT. The encoded protein is CASSQREGVTDTQYF.

The chain joins TRBV18 to TRBJ2-3, with 8 bases lining up with TRBD2. Germline CDR1 KGHSH, CDR2 LQKENI. V trimming: 6 bases; J trimming: 5 bases; junction bases outside the gene matches: 7. The CDR3 runs to 14 residues. The CDR3 sequence: CASSRLAPQDTQYF. The CDR3 coding sequence is TGTGCCAGCTCGAGACTAGCGCCTCAAGATACGCAGTATTTT.